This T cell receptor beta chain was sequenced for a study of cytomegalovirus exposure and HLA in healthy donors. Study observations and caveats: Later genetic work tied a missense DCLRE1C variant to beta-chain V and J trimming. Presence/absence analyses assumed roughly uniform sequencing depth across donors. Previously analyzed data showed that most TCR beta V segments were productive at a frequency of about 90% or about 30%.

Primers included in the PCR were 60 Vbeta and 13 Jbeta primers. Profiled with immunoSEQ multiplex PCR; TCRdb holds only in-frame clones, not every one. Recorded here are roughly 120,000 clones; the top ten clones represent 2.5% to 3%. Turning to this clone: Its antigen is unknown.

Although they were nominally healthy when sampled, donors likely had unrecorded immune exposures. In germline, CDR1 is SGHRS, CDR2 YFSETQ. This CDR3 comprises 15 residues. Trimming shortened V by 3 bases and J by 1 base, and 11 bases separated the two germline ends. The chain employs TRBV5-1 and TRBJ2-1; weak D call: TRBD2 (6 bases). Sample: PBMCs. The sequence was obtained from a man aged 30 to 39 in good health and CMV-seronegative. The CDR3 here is CASSSTRGSYNEQFF. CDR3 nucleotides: TGCGCCAGCAGCTCGACTAGAGGGTCCTACAATGAGCAGTTCTTC.